This TCR beta chain was captured in a study of T cell responses to AZD1222 COVID-19 vaccine (TCRdb year 2021). As for the study more broadly: AZD1222 recipients whose second dose came at about 4 weeks and those whose second dose came at about 12 weeks were combined into one group, since spike-specific TCR depth and breadth did not differ between the two schedules. A total of 233 trial participants underwent TCR sequencing, of whom 207 received two doses of AZD1222 and some 25 received two doses of the MenACWY control vaccine. Trial participants were enrolled into age subgroups of 18-55, 56-69 and 70-plus years, which contained about 150, 27 and 61 TCR-sequenced participants, respectively.

The germline V gene (reference sequence) yields LNHDA for CDR1 and SQIVND for CDR2. There are 13 amino acids in the CDR3, from cysteine to phenylalanine inclusive. Here the CDR3 DNA is all that survives: 39 bases in frame from base 1. Between the V and J ends, shortened by 4 bases and 7 bases respectively, the junction contains 14 bases. The time point label, as the study defines it: baseline before first vaccination. Vaccinee samples were obtained from the UK trials COV001 and COV002, which included a single-blind randomized controlled phase 2/3 trial of AZD1222 (ChAdOx1 nCoV-19) in healthy adults. For TCRbeta chain sequencing, PBMC samples were collected from trial participants at day 0 and at day 28 after the second dose. The CDR3 regions of human TCRbeta chains were subjected to immunosequencing. Concerning the study's data processing: Repertoire TCRs were matched against a reference library of SARS-CoV-2-specific TCRs generated with the MIRA antigen-specificity platform. Breadth meant the fraction of unique TCRs that were SARS-CoV-2-associated, whereas depth meant the fraction of total T cells that were SARS-CoV-2-associated. Using the MIRA data, every spike-specific TCR was mapped to the spike region that the TCR reacted to and assigned to either a CD4 or a CD8 class. Log10-transformed breadth and depth values were compared by one-way ANOVA with Sidak's multiple comparisons tests. TCRdb took this table from immuneACCESS and kept in-frame rearrangements with V and J called. Such tables lack part of the clones; where checked against another copy, unresolved V genes explain under half of the gap, and the rest is unexplained. The DNA was the basis for D and trimming; V, J and clone size are from that table. The sample yields approximately 74,000 clones; roughly 85% were counted once. About 3% of the sample comes from the top ten.

The paper as a whole reports these results and caveats: Only a handful of AZD1222 recipients were SARS-CoV-2 seropositive at baseline, limiting conclusions about previously exposed vaccinees. Because no day 14 peak-response samples were available, repertoires were characterized only after the peak T cell response. A significant rise in spike-specific TCR breadth and depth was observed after two AZD1222 doses relative to day 0 and relative to MenACWY recipients. The whole spike protein was spanned by vaccine-associated CD4 TCRs, and dominant responses were seen in regions 160-218 and 743-854. Most participants were white British and females outnumbered males, and the authors suggested that clonal diversity may have been underestimated. In the small 56-69-year group, the increase in depth fell short of significance, most likely because of low power. Nearly half of unique spike-specific TCRs reportedly recognized epitopes outside regions mutated in the B.1.351 and B.1.1.7 variants.

Concerning this clone: The antigen it binds to is not known. No quality values exist for individual bases; no much larger clone is one base distant.

Material: peripheral blood, obtained on day 0 of AZD1222 vaccination. This clonotype was sampled from an adult in good health. The sequence joins TRBV19 to TRBJ2-7, with a weak D call of TRBD2 (5 bases match). This receptor carries the CDR3 CASSTQDGGEQYF. In nucleotides, the sequence is TGTGCCAGTAGTACTCAAGACGGCGGGGAGCAGTACTTC.